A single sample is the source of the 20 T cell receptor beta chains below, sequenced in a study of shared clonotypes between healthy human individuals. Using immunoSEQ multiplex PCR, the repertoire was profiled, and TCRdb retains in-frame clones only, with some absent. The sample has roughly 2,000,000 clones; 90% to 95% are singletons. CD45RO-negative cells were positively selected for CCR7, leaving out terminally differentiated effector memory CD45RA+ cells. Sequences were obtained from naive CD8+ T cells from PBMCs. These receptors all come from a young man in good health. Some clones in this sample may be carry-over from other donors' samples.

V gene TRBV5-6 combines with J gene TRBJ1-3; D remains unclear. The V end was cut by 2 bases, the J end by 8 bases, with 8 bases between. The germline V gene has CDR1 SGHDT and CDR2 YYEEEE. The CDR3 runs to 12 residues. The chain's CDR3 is CASSFGSDTIYF. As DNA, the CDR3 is TGTGCCAGCAGCTTCGGATCGGACACCATATATTTT.

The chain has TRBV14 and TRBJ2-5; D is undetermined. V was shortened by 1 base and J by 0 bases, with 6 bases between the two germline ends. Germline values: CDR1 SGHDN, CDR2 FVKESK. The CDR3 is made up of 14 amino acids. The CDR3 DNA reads TGTGCCAGCAGCCAAGTGGGGTACCAAGAGACCCAGTACTTC. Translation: CASSQVGYQETQYF.

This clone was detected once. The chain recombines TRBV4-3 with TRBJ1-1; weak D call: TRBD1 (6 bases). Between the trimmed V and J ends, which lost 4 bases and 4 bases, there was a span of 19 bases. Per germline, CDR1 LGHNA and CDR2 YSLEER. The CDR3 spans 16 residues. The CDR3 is CASSPQTGAGGTEAFF. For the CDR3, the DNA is TGCGCCAGCAGCCCCCAAACGGGGGCTGGTGGCACTGAAGCTTTCTTT.

CDR3 region: CASSSWGLRDTQYF. Written as DNA, the CDR3 is TGTGCCAGCAGCTCCTGGGGATTACGAGATACGCAGTATTTT. The V and J genes are TRBV7-3 and TRBJ2-3; no firm D call. Germline V gives CDR1 SGHTA, CDR2 FQGTGA. The CDR3 is 14 amino acids. Trimming stripped 4 bases from V and 5 bases from J, with 13 bases between.

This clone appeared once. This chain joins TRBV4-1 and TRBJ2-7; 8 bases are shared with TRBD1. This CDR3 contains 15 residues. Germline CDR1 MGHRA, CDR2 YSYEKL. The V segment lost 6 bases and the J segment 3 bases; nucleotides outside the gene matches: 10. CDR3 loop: CASREDRGVFYEQYF. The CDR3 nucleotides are TGCGCCAGCAGGGAAGACAGGGGCGTTTTCTACGAGCAGTACTTC.

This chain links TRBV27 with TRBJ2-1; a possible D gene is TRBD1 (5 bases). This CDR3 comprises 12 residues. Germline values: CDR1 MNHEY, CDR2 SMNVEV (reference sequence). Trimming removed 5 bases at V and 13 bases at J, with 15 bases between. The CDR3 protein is CASSVARGNQFF. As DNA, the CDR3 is TGTGCCAGCAGTGTCGCTAGGGGAAACCAGTTCTTC.

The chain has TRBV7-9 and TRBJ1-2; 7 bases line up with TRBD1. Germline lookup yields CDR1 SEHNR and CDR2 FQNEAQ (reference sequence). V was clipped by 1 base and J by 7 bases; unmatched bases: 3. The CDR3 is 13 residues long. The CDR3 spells CASSLGQGFGYTF. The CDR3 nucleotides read TGTGCCAGCAGCTTAGGACAGGGTTTTGGCTACACCTTC.

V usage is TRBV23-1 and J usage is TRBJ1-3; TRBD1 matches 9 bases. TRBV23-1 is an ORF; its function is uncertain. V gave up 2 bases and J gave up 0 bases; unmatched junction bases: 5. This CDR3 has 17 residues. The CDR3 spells CASSQRLTGGSGNTIYF. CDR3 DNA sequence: TGCGCCAGCAGTCAAAGGCTGACAGGGGGCTCTGGAAACACCATATATTTT.

Written as DNA, the CDR3 is TGTGCCAGCAGCATCCGGGCCAACACCGGGGAGCTGTTTTTT. It specifies CASSIRANTGELFF. The chain uses TRBV9 and TRBJ2-2; D unresolved. The CDR3 length is 14 residues. CDR1 is SGDLS and CDR2 is YYNGEE in the germline V gene. Between the trimmed V and J ends, which lost 4 bases and 2 bases, there was a span of 9 bases.

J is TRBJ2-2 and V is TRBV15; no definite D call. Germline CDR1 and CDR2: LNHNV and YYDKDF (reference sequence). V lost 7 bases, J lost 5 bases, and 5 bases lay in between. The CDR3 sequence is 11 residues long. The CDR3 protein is CATKQTGELFF. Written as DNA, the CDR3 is TGTGCCACCAAACAGACCGGGGAGCTGTTTTTT. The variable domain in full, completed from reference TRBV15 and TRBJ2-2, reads DAMVIQNPRYQVTQFGKPVTLSCSQTLNHNVMYWYQQKSSQAPKLLFHYYDKDFNNEADTPDNFQSRRPNTSFCFLDIRSPGLGDTAMYLCATKQTGELFFGEGSRLTVL.

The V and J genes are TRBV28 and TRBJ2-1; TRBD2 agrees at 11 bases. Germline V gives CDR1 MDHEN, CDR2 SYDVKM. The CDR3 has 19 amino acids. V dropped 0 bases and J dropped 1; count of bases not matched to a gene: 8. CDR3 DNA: TGTGCCAGCAGTTTATGGACACTAGCGGGAGCAAAATCCTACAATGAGCAGTTCTTC. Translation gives CASSLWTLAGAKSYNEQFF.

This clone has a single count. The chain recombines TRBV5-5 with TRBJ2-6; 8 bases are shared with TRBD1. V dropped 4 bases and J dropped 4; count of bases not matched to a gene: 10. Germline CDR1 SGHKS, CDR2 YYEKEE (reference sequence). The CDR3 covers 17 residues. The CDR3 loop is CASSQGGRGPGANVLTF. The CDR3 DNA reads TGTGCCAGCAGCCAAGGGGGCAGGGGGCCCGGGGCCAACGTCCTGACTTTC.

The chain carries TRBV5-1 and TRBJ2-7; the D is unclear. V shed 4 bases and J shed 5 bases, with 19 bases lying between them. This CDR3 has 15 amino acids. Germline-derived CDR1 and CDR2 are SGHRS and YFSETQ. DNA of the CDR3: TGCGCCAGCAGCGGAACTGGACCTCCCGCGGACGAGCAGTACTTC. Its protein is CASSGTGPPADEQYF.

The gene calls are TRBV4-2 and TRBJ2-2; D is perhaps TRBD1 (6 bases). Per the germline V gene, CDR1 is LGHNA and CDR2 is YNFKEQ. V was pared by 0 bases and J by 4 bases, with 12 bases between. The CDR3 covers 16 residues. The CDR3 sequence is CASSQDLGTITGELFF. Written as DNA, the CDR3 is TGTGCCAGCAGCCAAGATCTAGGGACAATCACCGGGGAGCTGTTTTTT.

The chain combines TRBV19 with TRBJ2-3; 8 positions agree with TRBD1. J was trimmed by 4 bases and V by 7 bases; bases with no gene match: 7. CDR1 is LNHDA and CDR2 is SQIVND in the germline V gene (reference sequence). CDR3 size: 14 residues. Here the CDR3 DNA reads TGTGCCAGTACCAAGACAGGGGCGGCAGATACGCAGTATTTT. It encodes CASTKTGAADTQYF.

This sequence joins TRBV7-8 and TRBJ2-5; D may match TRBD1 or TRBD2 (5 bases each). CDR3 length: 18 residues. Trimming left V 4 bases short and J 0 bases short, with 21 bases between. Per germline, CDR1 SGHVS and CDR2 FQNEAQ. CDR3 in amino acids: CASSSGAGLRLYQETQYF. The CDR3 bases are TGTGCCAGCAGCTCCGGGGCTGGCTTGCGGTTGTACCAAGAGACCCAGTACTTC.

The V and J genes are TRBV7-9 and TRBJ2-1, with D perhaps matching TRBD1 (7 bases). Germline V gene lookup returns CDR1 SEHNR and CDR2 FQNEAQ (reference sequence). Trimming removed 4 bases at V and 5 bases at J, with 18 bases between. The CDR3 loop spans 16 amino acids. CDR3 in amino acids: CASSSSSGGTHNEQFF. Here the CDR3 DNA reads TGTGCCAGCAGCTCGTCCTCAGGGGGGACCCACAATGAGCAGTTCTTC.

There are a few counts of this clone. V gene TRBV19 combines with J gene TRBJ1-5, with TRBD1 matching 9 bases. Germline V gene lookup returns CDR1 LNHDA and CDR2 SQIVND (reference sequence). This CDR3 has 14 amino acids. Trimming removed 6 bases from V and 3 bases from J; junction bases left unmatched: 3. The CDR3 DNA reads TGTGCCAGTAGCGACAGGGGGGCCAATCAGCCCCAGCATTTT. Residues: CASSDRGANQPQHF.

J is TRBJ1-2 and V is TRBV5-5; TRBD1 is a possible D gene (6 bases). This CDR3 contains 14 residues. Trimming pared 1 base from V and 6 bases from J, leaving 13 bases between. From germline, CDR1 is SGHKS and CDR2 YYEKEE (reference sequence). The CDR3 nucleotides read TGTGCCAGCAGCTTGTGGGCGGGGGCTGATGGCTACACCTTC. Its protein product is CASSLWAGADGYTF.

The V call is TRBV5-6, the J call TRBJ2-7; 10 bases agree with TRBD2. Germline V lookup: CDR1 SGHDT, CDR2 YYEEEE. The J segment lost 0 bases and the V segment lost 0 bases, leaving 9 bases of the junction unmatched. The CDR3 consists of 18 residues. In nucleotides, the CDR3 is TGTGCCAGCAGCTTGGGAGTAGCGGGAGGATTCAGCTCCTACGAGCAGTACTTC. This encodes CASSLGVAGGFSSYEQYF.